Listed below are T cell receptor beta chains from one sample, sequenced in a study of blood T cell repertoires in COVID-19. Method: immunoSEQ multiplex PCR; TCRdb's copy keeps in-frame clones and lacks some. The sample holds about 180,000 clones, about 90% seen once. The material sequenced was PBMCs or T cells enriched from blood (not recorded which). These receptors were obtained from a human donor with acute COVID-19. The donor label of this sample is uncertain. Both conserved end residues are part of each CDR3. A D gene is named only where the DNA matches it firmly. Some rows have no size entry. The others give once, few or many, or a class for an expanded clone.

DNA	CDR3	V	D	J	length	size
TGTGCCAGCAGTTACGTCAGGGGGTCAACCGGGGAGCTGTTTTTT	CASSYVRGSTGELFF	TRBV6-5	TRBD1	TRBJ2-2	15	few
TGTGCCAGCAGTCATACAGGGGTTGAAGAGACCCAGTACTTC	CASSHTGVEETQYF	TRBV6-5	TRBD1	TRBJ2-5	14	once
TGTGCCAGCAGCTTGCCGACAGGCTTGGCCAACGAGCAGTACTTC	CASSLPTGLANEQYF	TRBV5-4	.	TRBJ2-7	15	.
TGTGCCAGCAGCGGGGAGTCCTACGAGCAGTACTTC	CASSGESYEQYF	TRBV2	.	TRBJ2-7	12	few
TGTGCCAGCAGTTACTCGACAGCGAACACTGAAGCTTTCTTT	CASSYSTANTEAFF	TRBV6-6	.	TRBJ1-1	14	.
TGCGCCAGCAGCTTCGCACTAGCGGGGGGGCCCGGGGAGCTGTTTTTT	CASSFALAGGPGELFF	TRBV5-1	TRBD2	TRBJ2-2	16	.
TGCGCCAGCAGCCAAGATACCCAGGGGGCCAACACTGAAGCTTTCTTT	CASSQDTQGANTEAFF	TRBV4-1	TRBD1	TRBJ1-1	16	.
TGTGCCAGTAGTTCCCCTGAATGGGGGGGGATTGCGGCAGATACGCAGTATTTT	CASSSPEWGGIAADTQYF	TRBV19	TRBD2	TRBJ2-3	18	once
TGCAGCGTTGAAGGGGGGGGCCTCTCTCAAGGCTACACCTTC	CSVEGGGLSQGYTF	TRBV29-1	.	TRBJ1-2	14	.
TGTGCCAGCAGCTTAAACAGGGAGAGGGAACAAGAGACCCAGTACTTC	CASSLNREREQETQYF	TRBV7-3	.	TRBJ2-5	16	.
TGTGCCCGCCGGGACAGCGATAGCACAGATACGCAGTATTTT	CARRDSDSTDTQYF	TRBV30	TRBD1	TRBJ2-3	14	.
TGTGCCAGCAGTTCCCTAGACGGCACAGATACGCAGTATTTT	CASSSLDGTDTQYF	TRBV27	.	TRBJ2-3	14	.
TGCAGCGTTGCTTCCGGGAGGCATGGCTACACCTTC	CSVASGRHGYTF	TRBV29-1	.	TRBJ1-2	12	.
TGTGCCAGCAGCTCCCACAGGGGGTTAAGGTTTACTGAAGCTTTCTTT	CASSSHRGLRFTEAFF	TRBV11-2	TRBD1	TRBJ1-1	16	few
TGTGCCAGCAGCTTGGTACAGGGAGGGAACTATGGCTACACCTTC	CASSLVQGGNYGYTF	TRBV5-4	.	TRBJ1-2	15	.
TGTGCCAGCAGCGCCCCCGGGGAGACCCAGTACTTC	CASSAPGETQYF	TRBV9	.	TRBJ2-5	12	.
TGCGCCAGCAGCCAAGTGGCCCTGACAGGGGGCTTGGGGGGCTACACCTTC	CASSQVALTGGLGGYTF	TRBV4-1	TRBD1	TRBJ1-2	17	.
TGTGCCAGCAGCTCGGACAGAACCACAGATACGCAGTATTTT	CASSSDRTTDTQYF	TRBV7-8	.	TRBJ2-3	14	.
TGCGCCAGCAGTCGGAGATCCGGGGACGAGCAGTACTTC	CASSRRSGDEQYF	TRBV10-1	.	TRBJ2-7	13	.
TGTGCCAGCAGTTTAGCGGGGGGAACCTACGAGCAGTACTTC	CASSLAGGTYEQYF	TRBV28	TRBD2	TRBJ2-7	14	.
TGTGCCAGTAGTATAGACCTGGACAGTTATCAGCCCCAGCATTTT	CASSIDLDSYQPQHF	TRBV19	.	TRBJ1-5	15	.
TGTGCCAGCAGCCAGTTAGACAGGGAAACGGAGCAGTACTTC	CASSQLDRETEQYF	TRBV3-1/TRBV3-2	TRBD1	TRBJ2-7	14	.
TGTGCCACATCAGGGACAGACAATCAAGAGACCCAGTACTTC	CATSGTDNQETQYF	TRBV24-1	TRBD1	TRBJ2-5	14	.
TGTGCCATCAGTGAGTCGGGGACTAGCGGGTACAGGCTAGCCTACAATGAGCAGTTCTTC	CAISESGTSGYRLAYNEQFF	TRBV10-3	TRBD2	TRBJ2-1	20	.
TGTGCCAGCAGCTTGTTGGGTCAGGCCTACGAGCAGTACTTC	CASSLLGQAYEQYF	TRBV5-8	.	TRBJ2-7	14	once
TGCGCCAGCAGCCCGGACAGGGCCGGGTCCTACGAGCAGTACTTC	CASSPDRAGSYEQYF	TRBV4-1	TRBD1	TRBJ2-7	15	.
TGTGCCTGGACCCGGGGGGGGAGCGAGCAGTACTTC	CAWTRGGSEQYF	TRBV30	TRBD2	TRBJ2-7	12	.
TGTGCCAGCAGCCCTACGGGGGGCGATCAGCCCCAGCATTTT	CASSPTGGDQPQHF	TRBV11-2	.	TRBJ1-5	14	few
TGTGCTAGTGGAAAAACGGACTTCCGAGGCGGGGAGCTGTTTTTT	CASGKTDFRGGELFF	TRBV12-5	.	TRBJ2-2	15	.
TGTGCCAGCACCAAAAACGCCCAGCGTCAGCCCCAGCATTTT	CASTKNAQRQPQHF	TRBV2	.	TRBJ1-5	14	.
TGTGCCAGCACCAGACATGGGACAGATACGCAGTATTTT	CASTRHGTDTQYF	TRBV6-5	.	TRBJ2-3	13	once
TGTGCCAGCAGCCCGCAGACAGGTGTAAACACTGAAGCTTTCTTT	CASSPQTGVNTEAFF	TRBV7-9	.	TRBJ1-1	15	.
TGTGCCAGCAGTCGGGGGGAGAACACCGGGGAGCTGTTTTTT	CASSRGENTGELFF	TRBV6-5	TRBD2	TRBJ2-2	14	.
TGTGCCAGCAGCTCCGCTTTAAGGGGAAATAATTCACCCCTCCACTTT	CASSSALRGNNSPLHF	TRBV7-2	.	TRBJ1-6	16	.
TGCAGCGTTGAAGATCTTTCCGAGCAGTACTTC	CSVEDLSEQYF	TRBV29-1	.	TRBJ2-7	11	once
TGCAGCGTTGGGCCCCAGGAGACCCAGTACTTC	CSVGPQETQYF	TRBV29-1	.	TRBJ2-5	11	.
TGTGCCATAATTGCGGGGCCTCGATCCTACGAGCAGTACTTC	CAIIAGPRSYEQYF	TRBV30	.	TRBJ2-7	14	.